The clone carrying this T cell receptor (beta chain) was observed many times. Its antigen is currently unknown. The data derive from a study of naive and memory T cell subsets. Study-level results: This RNA-based method may be sensitive to activation-related transcript changes.

The library had UMIs added by 3' ligation of an oligonucleotide to TCR cDNA. RNA was extracted from more than 2 ml of whole blood of healthy adults. Amplification of ligated cDNA took four PCR rounds with SP2 and nested alpha and beta constant primers. One entry per CDR3 protein, called by TCRdb with MiXCR from the 5' RACE reads. This repertoire shows tens of thousands of distinct CDR3 sequences, about 7.2% found once; its top ten account for 8.5% to 10%. Germline V CDR1 and CDR2: WSHSY, SAAADI. The CDR3 spans 15 residues. Trimming removed 6 bases from V and 1 base from J, with 13 bases in between. This rearrangement joins TRBV10-2 to TRBJ2-1; D not certain. The source of this sequence is a male donor in good health. As DNA, the CDR3 is TGCGCCAGCAGCCCCGACTTAGTTTCCTACAATGAGCAGTTCTTC. Translating it yields CASSPDLVSYNEQFF.